This TCR beta chain originates from a study of T cells in Graves' hyperthyroidism and ophthalmopathy. The study, taken as a whole, reports: Ophthalmopathy was distinguished from stable hyperthyroidism by 13 V-J signatures.

With respect to this clonotype: Antigen: not known.

Patients affected by ophthalmopathy presented a Clinical Activity Score of at least 3, a NOSPECS grade of at least 4, and disease duration below 3 months. Used for diagnoses were clinical symptoms, serum thyroxine and TRAb, thyroid ultrasound and orbital computed tomography. The authors obtained PBMCs from around 10 ml of fresh peripheral blood. Amplified regions were TCR beta CDR3 sequences from RNA transcripts. Initially, a first-round RT-PCR of the TCR CDR3 employed the HTBI primer set. MiXCR, applied by TCRdb to the multiplex PCR reads, yields one record per CDR3 protein. The repertoire has under 40,000 distinct CDR3 sequences, 52% of them found once; the top ten carry 15% to 20%. The sample comprised blood. The sequence derives from a man aged 35 to 55 with Graves' ophthalmopathy.

The CDR3 protein is CSAPTVGRSYEQYF. The DNA of the CDR3 is TGCAGTGCCCCCACCGTGGGTCGCTCCTACGAGCAGTACTTC. The chain combines TRBV20-1 with TRBJ2-7, with D hard to call. The V gene's germline CDR1 is DFQATT and CDR2 SNEGSKA (reference sequence). CDR3 size: 14 residues. V was clipped by 6 bases and J by 0 bases, with 15 bases between them.